Each of the 20 T cell receptor beta chains below was sequenced from the same sample in a study of CD8 T cells in ankylosing spondylitis. TCRdb used MiXCR to reprocess the 5' RACE reads, holding one entry per CDR3 protein. The data hold 150,000 to 200,000 distinct CDR3 sequences, with around 13% observed a single time. Material for sequencing was blood, either unsorted or a sorted T cell fraction (not recorded which). All receptors come from a female donor with ankylosing spondylitis or in good health (not recorded which).

This clonotype was counted many times. V usage is TRBV12-3 or TRBV12-4 and J usage is TRBJ1-2, with 8 positions matching TRBD1. After removal of 5 bases from V and 7 bases from J, the junction contained 6 bases not matched to a gene. This CDR3 region has 13 residues. CDR3 sequence (DNA): TGTGCCAGCAGTCCCCAGGGGGCGCGTGGCTACACCTTC. It codes for CASSPQGARGYTF.

The gene calls are TRBV27 and TRBJ2-7; D remains unclear. Trimming cost V 4 bases and J 0 bases, with 7 bases left between them. The CDR3 spans 13 residues. From germline, CDR1 is MNHEY and CDR2 SMNVEV (reference sequence). This chain's CDR3 is CASSSPGSYEQYF. CDR3 sequence (DNA): TGTGCCAGCAGTTCCCCAGGCTCCTACGAGCAGTACTTC.

This sequence joins TRBV5-1 and TRBJ1-2; D is possibly TRBD1 (5 bases). Trimming removed 3 bases at V and 7 bases at J, with 16 bases between. Germline-derived CDR1 and CDR2 are SGHRS and YFSETQ. The CDR3 is 14 amino acids. The CDR3 protein is CASSYEGLESGYTF. The CDR3 coding sequence is TGCGCCAGCAGCTATGAGGGACTGGAGTCTGGCTACACCTTC.

A single count supports this clonotype. This may come from a read error, since a much larger clone is one base off. The chain combines TRBV6-1 with TRBJ1-6; D gene unclear. Trimming left V 5 bases short and J 9 bases short, with 11 bases between. CDR1 MNHNS and CDR2 SASEGT come from the germline V gene. This CDR3 has 13 residues. The CDR3 here is CASSLRRFSPLHF. CDR3 nucleotide sequence: TGTGCCAGCAGTCTTCGGCGGTTTTCACCCCTCCACTTT.

J is TRBJ2-3 and V is TRBV20-1; 7 nucleotides align to TRBD1. The CDR3 has 14 amino acids. Looked up from germline, CDR1 is DFQATT and CDR2 is SNEGSKA (reference sequence). The ends lost 2 bases at V and 3 bases at J; junction bases unmatched: 5. In DNA form, the CDR3 reads TGCAGTGCTAGACCACCGGGACAGACAGATACGCAGTATTTT. Its protein is CSARPPGQTDTQYF.

This clonotype has only a few counts. CDR3: CASSPGGSNQPQHF. As DNA, the CDR3 is TGTGCCAGCAGCCCCGGTGGAAGCAATCAGCCCCAGCATTTT. The rearrangement links TRBV7-3 to TRBJ1-5, with unresolved D. V lost 5 bases, J lost 1 base, and 9 bases lay in between. CDR1 is SGHTA and CDR2 is FQGTGA in the germline V gene. The CDR3 is 14 residues long.

This clonotype was counted between two and nine times. The chain joins TRBV19 to TRBJ2-6; D call uncertain. Germline CDR1 reads LNHDA; CDR2 reads SQIVND (reference sequence). The V end lost 0 bases, the J end lost 0 bases, and 12 bases lay between the germline ends. The CDR3 runs to 18 residues. The DNA of the CDR3 is TGTGCCAGTAGTATAGATCCTTCTAAACGCTCTGGGGCCAACGTCCTGACTTTC. It yields the protein CASSIDPSKRSGANVLTF.

There are many counts of this clonotype. The CDR3 loop reads CSVSGGGESYEQYF. Written as DNA, the CDR3 is TGCAGCGTTTCGGGGGGGGGAGAATCCTACGAGCAGTACTTC. The gene calls are TRBV29-1 and TRBJ2-7, with 8 bases identical to TRBD2. The CDR3 loop spans 14 amino acids. Germline lookup yields CDR1 SQVTM and CDR2 ANQGSEA. Trimming removed 5 bases from V and 1 base from J; junction bases left unmatched: 7.

The chain carries TRBV5-5 and TRBJ2-7; D gene unclear. V lost 4 bases, J lost 0 bases, and 11 bases lay in between. CDR1 SGHKS and CDR2 YYEKEE come from the germline V gene (reference sequence). CDR3 length: 14 amino acids. In nucleotides, the CDR3 is TGTGCCAGCAGCCCCTTGGGCGCCTCCTACGAGCAGTACTTC. Protein: CASSPLGASYEQYF.

This clonotype was seen many times. The genes are TRBV28 and TRBJ1-1; D possibly corresponds to TRBD1 (5 bases). V lost 4 bases and J 5 bases, leaving 20 bases between the germline ends. In germline, CDR1 is MDHEN, CDR2 SYDVKM. The CDR3 extends over 16 amino acids. CDR3 loop: CASSWRGSPARTEAFF. The CDR3 coding sequence is TGTGCCAGCAGTTGGCGGGGGTCCCCCGCGCGGACTGAAGCTTTCTTT. The full variable domain, with the rest looked up from reference TRBV28 and TRBJ1-1, is DVKVTQSSRYLVKRTGEKVFLECVQDMDHENMFWYRQDPGLGLRLIYFSYDVKMKEKGDIPEGYSVSREKKERFSLILESASTNQTSMYLCASSWRGSPARTEAFFGQGTRLTVV.

This clonotype was counted at least ten times. The gene calls are TRBV15 and TRBJ2-7, with D unclear. The V end was cut by 5 bases, the J end by 0 bases, with 14 bases between. The CDR3 has 15 residues. CDR1 is LNHNV and CDR2 is YYDKDF in the germline V gene (reference sequence). The DNA for the CDR3 is TGTGCCACCAGCCCTGGGGATTCATACTCCTACGAGCAGTACTTC. Amino acids: CATSPGDSYSYEQYF.

This clonotype was picked up many times. The chain is built from TRBV7-2 and TRBJ2-3; D perhaps matches TRBD2 (5 bases). The CDR3 has 15 residues. Trimming took off 3 bases at V and 1 base at J, with 11 bases between the two ends. Germline V gives CDR1 SGHTA, CDR2 FQGNSA. The CDR3 here is CASSLVGAGTDTQYF. DNA for the CDR3: TGTGCCAGCAGCTTGGTGGGAGCCGGCACAGATACGCAGTATTTT.

This clonotype was counted many times. The chain links TRBV7-8 to TRBJ2-3; 16 positions agree with TRBD2. The CDR3 is 17 residues long. Per the germline V gene, CDR1 is SGHVS and CDR2 is FQNEAQ. Unmatched junction bases numbered 9, after V lost 5 bases and J lost 7 bases. Here the CDR3 reads CASSLPGLAGGINTQYF. CDR3 nucleotide sequence: TGTGCCAGCAGCCTACCGGGACTAGCGGGAGGGATAAATACGCAGTATTTT.

This clonotype was counted at least ten times. The chain couples TRBV12-3 or TRBV12-4 to TRBJ1-1, with TRBD1 as a possible D gene (5 bases). This CDR3 contains 11 residues. V gave up 4 bases and J gave up 7 bases, with 7 bases separating them. The CDR3 is CASSSGHEAFF. DNA of the CDR3: TGTGCCAGCAGTTCGGGGCATGAAGCTTTCTTT.

This clonotype was picked up a small number of times. The CDR3 loop reads CASSLVKGAPSNGYTF. The CDR3 bases are TGTGCCAGCAGCTTAGTCAAGGGAGCGCCGTCTAATGGCTACACCTTC. V gene TRBV7-6 combines with J gene TRBJ1-2; D is undetermined. This CDR3 is 16 amino acids long. Germline V gives CDR1 SGHVS, CDR2 FNYEAQ. The V end lost 1 base, the J end lost 6 bases, and 18 bases lay between the germline ends. The complete variable domain, with remaining parts taken from reference TRBV7-6 and TRBJ1-2, reads GAGVSQSPRYKVTKRGQDVALRCDPISGHVSLYWYRQALGQGPEFLTYFNYEAQQDKSGLPNDRFSAERPEGSISTLTIQRTEQRDSAMYRCASSLVKGAPSNGYTFGSGTRLTVV.

In its sample, this clonotype was seen a few times. The chain recombines TRBV12-3 or TRBV12-4 with TRBJ2-3, with unresolved D. Trimming stripped 3 bases from V and 2 bases from J, with 12 bases between. The CDR3 runs 15 residues. CDR3: CASSLAGRTTDTQYF. The CDR3 bases are TGTGCCAGCAGTTTGGCCGGACGCACCACAGATACGCAGTATTTT.

The chain uses TRBV29-1 and TRBJ1-3; 7 bases align to TRBD1. Trimming at V came to 7 bases and at J to 0 bases, leaving 9 bases not matched to a gene. CDR1 is SQVTM, CDR2 ANQGSEA, per germline. The CDR3 extends over 15 amino acids. The CDR3 reads CSAQGQIDSGNTIYF. CDR3 in DNA: TGCAGCGCCCAGGGACAGATCGACTCTGGAAACACCATATATTTT.

This clonotype was found a few times. DNA of the CDR3: TGTGCCAGCAGCTTGGTGGCTCGCTCCTACAATGAGCAGTTCTTC. Amino acid sequence: CASSLVARSYNEQFF. The rearrangement joins TRBV5-6 to TRBJ2-1; D gene uncertain. V was shortened by 0 bases and J by 0 bases, with 7 bases between the two germline ends. The length of the CDR3 is 15 residues. CDR1 is SGHDT and CDR2 is YYEEEE in the germline V gene.

The V and J genes are TRBV6-2 or TRBV6-3 and TRBJ2-4; tentatively, D is TRBD2 (6 bases). The V and J ends lost 5 bases and 0 bases respectively, with 14 bases between them. CDR1 and CDR2 from the germline V gene are MNHEY and SVGEGT. The CDR3 spans 16 residues. In DNA, the CDR3 is TGTGCCAGCAGTCTAACTCCGGGGGTAGCCAAAAACATTCAGTACTTC. It specifies CASSLTPGVAKNIQYF.

The chain is built from TRBV28 and TRBJ1-1, with a tentative D call TRBD1 (5 bases). The germline gives CDR1 MDHEN, CDR2 SYDVKM. V lost 8 bases and J lost 3, with 16 bases in between. The CDR3 spans 14 residues. CDR3 bases: TGTGCCAGCGGCAACAGGCCCTCGGACACTGAAGCTTTCTTT. This encodes CASGNRPSDTEAFF.